The clone carrying this T cell receptor (beta chain) was found many times. What it binds is not known. Trimming removed 5 bases from V and 10 bases from J; junction bases left unmatched: 9. The CDR3 contains 13 residues. This specimen comes from a study of T-cell reconstitution after alpha-beta-depleted transplantation in children. General study points: Diversity of TCRbeta at day 60 was high in some patients, arising from surviving recipient T cells and thymic progenitors. T-cell counts and diversity at one year following transplant were attributed mainly to newly produced T cells.

Unique molecular identifiers were incorporated when the TCRbeta library was constructed. One entry per CDR3 protein, called by TCRdb with MiXCR from the PCR reads. Found here are 200,000 to 250,000 distinct CDR3 sequences, just under 8.5% of them singletons; the top ten hold 6.3%. The TCR was taken from a male patient younger than 18 who had a stem cell transplant for acute lymphoblastic leukemia, so the T cells may come from the graft donor. This chain connects TRBV12-3 or TRBV12-4 to TRBJ1-1, with TRBD1 identical over 8 bases. Sequencing used PBMCs, mostly from graft donor cells, obtained 180 days after TCRalphabeta/CD19-depleted stem cell transplant. CDR3 coding DNA: TGTGCCAGCAGTCTCCTGGACAGGGCTGCAGCTTTCTTT. Its translation is CASSLLDRAAAFF.